This T cell receptor (beta chain) comes out of a study of cytomegalovirus exposure and HLA in healthy donors. Background on the study: One earlier analysis, a look at 150 million to 200 million T cells, found more than 100 million unique TCR beta sequences. A preliminary data release comprised tens of millions of unique TCRs obtained from HLA-typed donors.

A word on this clone: The antigen is undetermined.

PCR primers comprised 60 Vbeta and 13 Jbeta primers. Sequencing was performed with immunoSEQ multiplex PCR; in TCRdb, only in-frame clones are kept and a portion is missing. The sample has 90,000 to 120,000 clones; around two thirds are singletons. Study-wide results and caveats: 87-base-pair reads could not separate some V segments, including TRBV6-2 and TRBV6-3. In a later analysis, donors in an Asian-associated ancestry cluster reportedly had fewer N-insertions in productive TCRs than the cohort mean.

CDR1 and CDR2 from the germline V gene are SEHNR and FQNEAQ (reference sequence). V lost 4 bases, J lost 5 bases, and 17 bases lay in between. The CDR3 totals 15 residues. The sequencing input was PBMCs. The sequence was obtained from a man aged 30-40 years in good health and CMV-seropositive. This chain connects TRBV7-9 to TRBJ2-5; weak D call: TRBD2 (7 bases). The CDR3 loop is CASSSPAGAGETQYF. CDR3 in DNA: TGTGCCAGCAGCTCCCCTGCGGGGGCAGGGGAGACCCAGTACTTC. The full variable domain, its missing parts supplied by reference TRBV7-9 and TRBJ2-5, is DTGVSQNPRHKITKRGQNVTFRCDPISEHNRLYWYRQTLGQGPEFLTYFQNEAQLEKSRLLSDRFSAERPKGSFSTLEIQRTEQGDSAMYLCASSSPAGAGETQYFGPGTRLLVL.